This T cell receptor (beta chain) was sequenced in a study of shared clonotypes between healthy human individuals. Overall study: Per-donor plates numbered three CD4 naive, three CD4 memory, two CD8 naive and one CD8 memory.

V gave up 6 bases and J gave up 3 bases, with 21 bases separating them. The CDR3 loop spans 17 amino acids. From germline, CDR1 is MDHEN and CDR2 SYDVKM. TCRdb's copy holds only in-frame clones and misses some; the assay was immunoSEQ multiplex PCR. The repertoire has around 690,000 clones, 90% of them found once; the top ten carry roughly 36%. This chain links TRBV28 with TRBJ2-1, with a weak D call TRBD2 (6 bases). The source of this sequence is a man in his late teens or twenties in good health. Some clones in this sample may be carry-over from other donors' samples. Sequences were obtained from memory CD8+ T cells from PBMCs. Subset in this sample: CD45RO+ cells pooled with CCR7-negative TemRA cells. This CDR3 is CASSFSPGAGHYNEQFF. In DNA form, the CDR3 reads TGTGCCAGCAGCTTTTCCCCTGGAGCGGGCCACTACAATGAGCAGTTCTTC.